These 18 T cell receptor beta chains originate from one sample sequenced in a study of blood T cell repertoires in COVID-19 (dated by TCRdb to about 2020). Library preparation was by the immunoSEQ multiplex PCR assay. TCRdb obtained this table from immuneACCESS and retained in-frame rearrangements with V and J assigned. These tables miss some clones; where compared with another copy, unresolved V genes account for less than half of the shortfall, and the remainder is unexplained. This sample comprises 300,000 to 350,000 clones, around 80% of them detected only once. About 2.7% of the sample is taken by the ten largest. Sequencing input: peripheral blood. The receptors were gathered from a man under 40 with active or convalescent COVID-19.

The chain joins TRBV7-3 to TRBJ2-2; no reliable D call. This CDR3 contains 12 residues. Germline V lookup: CDR1 SGHTA, CDR2 FQGTGA. Trimming stripped 5 bases from V and 5 bases from J, with 6 bases between. This CDR3 reads CASSPPTGELFF. In nucleotides, the CDR3 is TGTGCCAGCAGCCCCCCGACCGGGGAGCTGTTTTTT.

The chain links TRBV13 to TRBJ2-3, with 7 positions matching TRBD1. Germline assignment: CDR1 PRHDT and CDR2 FYEKMQ (reference sequence). V shed 6 bases and J 2 bases; nucleotides not matched to a gene: 8. This CDR3 is 15 amino acids long. Written as DNA, the CDR3 is TGTGCCAGCAGAACGACCGGGACAGACACAGATACGCAGTATTTT. This gives the protein CASRTTGTDTDTQYF.

This chain uses TRBV27 with TRBJ2-5, with TRBD1 as a possible D gene (5 bases). The germline V gene has CDR1 MNHEY and CDR2 SMNVEV (reference sequence). Trimming shortened V by 2 bases and J by 2 bases, and 15 bases separated the two germline ends. The CDR3 covers 16 residues. The CDR3 nucleotides read TGTGCCAGCAGTTTAGGGGCAGGGCGCCCACAAGAGACCCAGTACTTC. Translating it yields CASSLGAGRPQETQYF.

The V call is TRBV27, the J call TRBJ1-1; D is unresolved. CDR3 length: 15 amino acids. The V end was cut by 6 bases, the J end by 0 bases, with 14 bases between. Germline values: CDR1 MNHEY, CDR2 SMNVEV (reference sequence). The CDR3 here is CASSPWSGLNTEAFF. The CDR3 nucleotides are TGTGCCAGCAGCCCCTGGAGCGGATTGAACACTGAAGCTTTCTTT.

This chain links TRBV19 with TRBJ1-1; D unresolved. The germline V and J ends were trimmed by 1 base and 8 bases, with 17 bases remaining between them. This CDR3 has 15 amino acids. From germline, CDR1 is LNHDA and CDR2 SQIVND (reference sequence). The CDR3 protein is CASSIVGRGREEAFF. The CDR3 nucleotides read TGTGCCAGTAGTATAGTCGGCAGAGGGAGGGAAGAAGCTTTCTTT.

This chain joins TRBV6-4 and TRBJ2-3, with 7 nucleotides matching TRBD1. Germline trimming cut 9 bases from V and 0 bases from J; bases unmatched to any gene: 3. This CDR3 region has 13 residues. Germline V CDR1 and CDR2: MRHNA, SNTAGT. The chain's CDR3 is CASGTDSTDTQYF. CDR3 nucleotides: TGTGCCAGTGGGACAGATAGCACAGATACGCAGTATTTT.

The chain uses TRBV9 and TRBJ1-1; 7 bases match TRBD1. There are 15 residues in the CDR3. After removal of 0 bases from V and 4 bases from J, the junction contained 6 bases not matched to a gene. In germline, CDR1 is SGDLS, CDR2 YYNGEE. In nucleotides, the CDR3 is TGTGCCAGCAGCGTAGCTCAGGGGGTGGGCACTGAAGCTTTCTTT. Its translation: CASSVAQGVGTEAFF.

This chain links TRBV4-2 with TRBJ1-4; possible D gene TRBD1, 5 bases. The CDR3 is made up of 16 amino acids. The ends were cut back, 1 base at V and 0 bases at J, with 9 bases in the middle. Germline lookup yields CDR1 LGHNA and CDR2 YNFKEQ. The CDR3 DNA sequence: TGTGCCAGCAGCCAAGGCGACAGCGCAACTAATGAAAAACTGTTTTTT. It encodes CASSQGDSATNEKLFF.

A single count supports this clone. The rearrangement uses TRBV9 and TRBJ1-4, with 9 bases that match TRBD1. Germline V gene sequence: CDR1 SGDLS, CDR2 YYNGEE. The CDR3 totals 16 residues. After removal of 4 bases from V and 1 base from J, the junction contained 5 bases not matched to a gene. Here the CDR3 reads CASSSGQGGTNEKLFF. The CDR3 nucleotides are TGTGCCAGCAGCTCGGGACAGGGTGGAACTAATGAAAAACTGTTTTTT. Complete variable domain (other parts from reference TRBV9 and TRBJ1-4): DSGVTQTPKHLITATGQRVTLRCSPRSGDLSVYWYQQSLDQGLQFLIQYYNGEERAKGNILERFSAQQFPDLHSELNLSSLELGDSALYFCASSSGQGGTNEKLFFGSGTQLSVL.

The gene calls are TRBV7-9 and TRBJ1-2, with D perhaps TRBD1 (5 bases). V lost 4 bases and J 8 bases, leaving 17 bases between the germline ends. This CDR3 region has 14 residues. Germline V lookup: CDR1 SEHNR, CDR2 FQNEAQ (reference sequence). The CDR3 nucleotides read TGTGCCAGCAGCTCAAGTACCAGGGATGGCGGCTACACCTTC. Amino acids: CASSSSTRDGGYTF.

The chain links TRBV28 to TRBJ2-7, with 9 bases identical to TRBD1. J was trimmed by 6 bases and V by 2 bases; bases with no gene match: 8. The CDR3 is 15 residues long. Germline values: CDR1 MDHEN, CDR2 SYDVKM. CDR3 residues: CASSLQGQGLLEQYF. The CDR3 nucleotides are TGTGCCAGCAGTTTACAGGGACAGGGACTACTCGAGCAGTACTTC.

This clone has more than one count but fewer than ten. V is TRBV28 and J is TRBJ2-7; possibly TRBD1 for D (6 bases). This CDR3 contains 15 residues. V lost 8 bases, J lost 4 bases, and 21 bases lay in between. Germline V gives CDR1 MDHEN, CDR2 SYDVKM. The DNA of the CDR3 is TGTGCCAGCTCCAAAACAGGGAGTGGGAATTACGAGCAGTACTTC. As protein: CASSKTGSGNYEQYF. Together with reference TRBV28 and TRBJ2-7, the CDR3 gives the full variable domain: DVKVTQSSRYLVKRTGEKVFLECVQDMDHENMFWYRQDPGLGLRLIYFSYDVKMKEKGDIPEGYSVSREKKERFSLILESASTNQTSMYLCASSKTGSGNYEQYFGPGTRLTVT.

J is TRBJ2-7 and V is TRBV30; 9 bases agree with TRBD1. V shed 5 bases, J shed 6 bases, and the junction held 11 bases outside the gene matches. CDR3 length: 14 residues. Germline V gene lookup returns CDR1 GTSNPN and CDR2 SVGIG (reference sequence). The DNA for the CDR3 is TGTGCCTGGGGATCCTCCGGGACAGGGCCCGAGCAGTACTTC. Translated, it gives CAWGSSGTGPEQYF.

This chain connects TRBV7-9 to TRBJ2-3; D is ambiguous. The CDR3 extends over 12 amino acids. Germline-derived CDR1 and CDR2 are SEHNR and FQNEAQ (reference sequence). The V end was cut by 5 bases, the J end by 4 bases, with 7 bases between. The DNA of the CDR3 is TGTGCCAGCAGCCCCGAGCCAGATACGCAGTATTTT. Its protein product is CASSPEPDTQYF.

The chain uses TRBV5-1 and TRBJ2-3, with 11 bases fitting TRBD2. V shed 4 bases, J shed 3 bases, and the junction held 4 bases outside the gene matches. Looked up from germline, CDR1 is SGHRS and CDR2 is YFSETQ. The CDR3 length is 15 residues. CDR3 coding DNA: TGCGCCAGCAGCAAAGGACTAGCGGGTACAGATACGCAGTATTTT. The encoded protein is CASSKGLAGTDTQYF.

Only one count was recorded for this clone. This chain uses TRBV5-8 with TRBJ2-1, with D unclear. Germline-derived CDR1 and CDR2 are SGHTS and YDEGEE. V gave up 1 base and J gave up 4 bases, with 12 bases separating them. The CDR3 loop spans 15 amino acids. CDR3 protein: CASSLLESKYNEQFF. The CDR3 DNA reads TGTGCCAGCAGCTTGTTAGAGTCGAAGTACAATGAGCAGTTCTTC.

V is TRBV27 and J is TRBJ1-6, with no clear D. This CDR3 is built from 15 residues. Germline CDR1 and CDR2: MNHEY and SMNVEV (reference sequence). V was clipped by 9 bases and J by 7 bases, with 19 bases between them. CDR3 in DNA: TGTGCCAGTCGCATCGAGCGGGCGCGGAATTCACCCCTCCACTTT. Protein: CASRIERARNSPLHF.

This clone was found once. V and J are TRBV11-3 and TRBJ2-1; perhaps TRBD1 as D (6 bases). Germline CDR1 SGHNT, CDR2 YENEEA. The CDR3 consists of 13 residues. V lost 5 bases and J 10 bases, leaving 15 bases between the germline ends. The CDR3 reads CASSPDRGAEQFF. The CDR3 nucleotides are TGTGCCAGCAGCCCGGACAGAGGAGCCGAGCAGTTCTTC.